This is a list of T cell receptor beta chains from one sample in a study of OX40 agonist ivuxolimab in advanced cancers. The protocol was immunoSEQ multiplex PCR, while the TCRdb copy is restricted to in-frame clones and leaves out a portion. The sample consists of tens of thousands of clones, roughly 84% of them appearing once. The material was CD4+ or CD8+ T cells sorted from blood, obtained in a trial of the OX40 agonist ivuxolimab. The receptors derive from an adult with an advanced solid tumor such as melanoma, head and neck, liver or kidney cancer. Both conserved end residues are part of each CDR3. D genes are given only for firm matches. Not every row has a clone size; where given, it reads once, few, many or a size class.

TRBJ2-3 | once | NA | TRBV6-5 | TGTGCCAGCAGTTCTAGCACAGATACGCAGTATTTT | CASSSSTDTQYF
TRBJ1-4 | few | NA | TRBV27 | TGTGCCAGCAGTTTAAGACGGGAAGAAAAACTGTTTTTT | CASSLRREEKLFF
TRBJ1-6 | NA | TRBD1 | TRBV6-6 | TGTGCCAGCAGTCACCGGGACAGAGGGCATTCACCCCTCCACTTT | CASSHRDRGHSPLHF
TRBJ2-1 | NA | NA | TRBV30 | TGTGCCTGGAGTGTAATAGGGGCCGGCGAGCAGTTCTTC | CAWSVIGAGEQFF
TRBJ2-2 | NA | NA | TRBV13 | TGTGCCAGCAGCTTGGATGGGCGGGTCAGCACCGGGGAGCTGTTTTTT | CASSLDGRVSTGELFF
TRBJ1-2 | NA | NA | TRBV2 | TGTGCCAGCAAGAGGAGACAGAACTATGGCTACACCTTC | CASKRRQNYGYTF
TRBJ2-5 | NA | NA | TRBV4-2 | TGTGCCAGCAGCCAAGACCGCGCACAAGAGACCCAGTACTTC | CASSQDRAQETQYF
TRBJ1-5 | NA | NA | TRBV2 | TGTGCCAGCAGTGAAGCCCCCAGTCAGCCCCAGCATTTT | CASSEAPSQPQHF
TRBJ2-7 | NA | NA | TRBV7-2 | TGTGCCAGCAGCTTACAGGGGGGCTACGAGCAGTACTTC | CASSLQGGYEQYF
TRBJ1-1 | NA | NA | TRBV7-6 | TGTGCCAGCAAAAGGACTCAGAACACTGAAGCTTTCTTT | CASKRTQNTEAFF
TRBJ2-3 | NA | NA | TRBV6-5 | TGTGCCAGCAGTTACTCGACTTTGGGCGATACGCAGTATTTT | CASSYSTLGDTQYF
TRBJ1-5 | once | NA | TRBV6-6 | TGTGCCAGCAGTTACGACAGGCCGACCCAGCCCCAGCATTTT | CASSYDRPTQPQHF
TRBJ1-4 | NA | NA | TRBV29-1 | TGCAGCGCCCTACGCGGTGCTAATGAAAAACTGTTTTTT | CSALRGANEKLFF
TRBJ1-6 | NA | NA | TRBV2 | TGTGCCAGCAGTGAAGAGGGGGGTTCGGGATCACCCCTCCACTTT | CASSEEGGSGSPLHF
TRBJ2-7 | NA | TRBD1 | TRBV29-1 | TGCAGCGTTGAAACGGGACAGGGAATTAACGAGCAGTACTTC | CSVETGQGINEQYF
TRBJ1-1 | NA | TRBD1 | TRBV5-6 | TGTGCCAGCAGCTTCGGACAGGGGAAATGGGAGGCTTTCTTT | CASSFGQGKWEAFF
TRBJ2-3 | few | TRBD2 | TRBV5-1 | TGCGCCAGCAGCTTTAGCGGGGGGGGCACAGATACGCAGTATTTT | CASSFSGGGTDTQYF
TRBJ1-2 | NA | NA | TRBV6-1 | TGTGCCAGCCAACTTCTAGTGGGGGATGGCTACACCTTC | CASQLLVGDGYTF
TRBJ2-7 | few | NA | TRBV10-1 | TGCGCCAGCAGTGAGTCGAGGGGGGGAGTCCACCAAGGATCTGAGCAGTACTTC | CASSESRGGVHQGSEQYF
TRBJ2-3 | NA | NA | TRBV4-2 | TGTGCCAGCAGCCCAACAGCTTTCTCAGATACGCAGTATTTT | CASSPTAFSDTQYF
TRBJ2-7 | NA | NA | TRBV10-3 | TGTGCCATCTTTAACTCCCTGAGCTACGAGCAGTACTTC | CAIFNSLSYEQYF
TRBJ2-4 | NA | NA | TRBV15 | TGTGCCACCAAACTCGGCGGAGCAAACATTCAGTACTTC | CATKLGGANIQYF
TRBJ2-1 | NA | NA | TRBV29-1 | TGCAGCGTTACCGAGTGGTTTTATACCAATGAGCAGTTCTTC | CSVTEWFYTNEQFF
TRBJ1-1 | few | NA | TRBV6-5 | TGTGCCAGCAGAAGGGCTATGAACACTGAAGCTTTCTTT | CASRRAMNTEAFF
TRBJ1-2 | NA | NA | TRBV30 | TGTGCCTGGAGTGTAGACAGATTCAACTATGGCTACACCTTC | CAWSVDRFNYGYTF
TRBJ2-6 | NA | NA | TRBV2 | TGTGCCAGCAGGGCAGGGTCACAGTCTGGGGCCAACGTCCTGACTTTC | CASRAGSQSGANVLTF
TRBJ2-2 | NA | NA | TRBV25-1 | TGTGCCAGCGGGGGGCGGGGACACCGCACCGGGGAGCTGTTTTTT | CASGGRGHRTGELFF
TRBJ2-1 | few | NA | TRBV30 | TGTGCCTGGAGTGTACGGCTAGGATTTGTTATGAATGAGCAGTTCTTC | CAWSVRLGFVMNEQFF
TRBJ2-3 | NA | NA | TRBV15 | TGTGCCACCAGCAGAGGAGACAGATACACAGATACGCAGTATTTT | CATSRGDRYTDTQYF
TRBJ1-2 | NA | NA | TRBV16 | TGTGCCAGCAGCCAATCCCGGGAAAGCTATGGCTACACCTTC | CASSQSRESYGYTF
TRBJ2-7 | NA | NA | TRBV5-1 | TGCGCCAGCAGTCGGCCAGACCCGATCGGCGAGCAGTACTTC | CASSRPDPIGEQYF
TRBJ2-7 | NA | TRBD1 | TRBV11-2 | TGTGCCAGCAGCTTGGGACAGGGTAAGCAGTACTTC | CASSLGQGKQYF
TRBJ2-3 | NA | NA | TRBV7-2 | TGTGCCAGCAGCTTGGACCAAGGCACAGATACGCAGTATTTT | CASSLDQGTDTQYF
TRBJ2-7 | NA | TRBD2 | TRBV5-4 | TGTGCCAGCAGCCCAGGCGTGGCGGGAGGGCCTTACGAGCAGTACTTC | CASSPGVAGGPYEQYF
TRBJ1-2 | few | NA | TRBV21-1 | TGTGCCAGCAGCCCCCGCCGGGCCTTGAACTATGGCTACACCTTC | CASSPRRALNYGYTF
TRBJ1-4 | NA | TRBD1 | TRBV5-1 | TGCGCCAGCAGCATTCGGACAGGTGAAAAACTGTTTTTT | CASSIRTGEKLFF
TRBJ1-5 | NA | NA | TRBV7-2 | TGTGCCAGCAGCCTCAGGGGTGGGCAGCCCCAGCATTTT | CASSLRGGQPQHF
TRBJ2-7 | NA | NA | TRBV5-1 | TGCGCCAGCAGCCAGGACGAGGGCGAGCAGTACTTC | CASSQDEGEQYF
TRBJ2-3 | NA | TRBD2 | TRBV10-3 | TGTGCCATCAGCGCGGGACTAGCGGGATTGGCAGATACGCAGTATTTT | CAISAGLAGLADTQYF
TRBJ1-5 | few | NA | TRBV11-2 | TGTGCCAGCAGCTTAGGGGAGGGGGAGCCCCAGCATTTT | CASSLGEGEPQHF
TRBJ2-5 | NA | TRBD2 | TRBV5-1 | TGCGCCAGCAGCGTACGGGGGGGCCAACAGACCCAGTACTTC | CASSVRGGQQTQYF
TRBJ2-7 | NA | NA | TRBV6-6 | TGTGCCAGCAAGACCTCAAACGGCGACGAGCAGTACTTC | CASKTSNGDEQYF
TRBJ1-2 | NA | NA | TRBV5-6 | TGTGCCAGCAGCTTTAGACAGCGTAACTATGGCTACACCTTC | CASSFRQRNYGYTF
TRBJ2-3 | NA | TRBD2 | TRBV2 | TGTGCCAGCAGTGAGACTAAGCGGGACGCTACGCAGTATTTT | CASSETKRDATQYF
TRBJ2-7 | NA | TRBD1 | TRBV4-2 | TGTGCCAGCAGCTTGGGGGACAGGGTTCTTTACGAGCAGTACTTC | CASSLGDRVLYEQYF